Listed below are T cell receptor beta chains from one sample, sequenced in a study of response to subunit inactivated influenza vaccine. TCRdb reanalysed the RT-PCR reads using MiXCR and keeps one entry per CDR3 protein. The sample includes about 650,000 distinct CDR3 sequences, around 14% of them seen just once. This material consisted of PBMCs from blood, taken 12 days after vaccination. The receptor set was obtained from a man between 45 and 60 years old who received an inactivated influenza vaccine. Each CDR3 is given with its conserved first and last residue. The D gene is left open where the match is weak. Part of the rows lack a size; the others show once, few, many or a class for expanded clones.

len: 17; d_gene: .; abundance: .; v_gene: TRBV7-8; j_gene: TRBJ2-3; CDR3nt: TGTGCCAGCAGCCAAACCTCGTCCAGGGTAACAGCAGATACGCAGTATTTT; CDR3aa: CASSQTSSRVTADTQYF
len: 16; d_gene: TRBD2; abundance: .; v_gene: TRBV9; j_gene: TRBJ2-2; CDR3nt: TGTGCCAGCAGCGTAGTAGGTAGCGGGAGTCACGGGGAGCTGTTTTTT; CDR3aa: CASSVVGSGSHGELFF
len: 17; d_gene: .; abundance: .; v_gene: TRBV6-2/TRBV6-3; j_gene: TRBJ1-1; CDR3nt: TGTGCCAGCAGTTACTCCTTCCGCCGGGTATGGGACACTGAAGCTTTCTTT; CDR3aa: CASSYSFRRVWDTEAFF
len: 15; d_gene: TRBD2; abundance: .; v_gene: TRBV29-1; j_gene: TRBJ2-2; CDR3nt: TGCAGCGCCGCCGGGACTAGCGGGAACACCGGGGAGCTGTTTTTT; CDR3aa: CSAAGTSGNTGELFF
len: 14; d_gene: .; abundance: few; v_gene: TRBV5-1; j_gene: TRBJ2-5; CDR3nt: TGCGCCAGCAGCTTGGCCGGGTCCTCGGAGACCCAGTACTTC; CDR3aa: CASSLAGSSETQYF
len: 14; d_gene: TRBD1; abundance: many; v_gene: TRBV5-1; j_gene: TRBJ2-7; CDR3nt: TGCGCCAGCAGCGGGACAGGAGGCGGCGACGAGCAGTACTTC; CDR3aa: CASSGTGGGDEQYF
len: 13; d_gene: TRBD2; abundance: many; v_gene: TRBV29-1; j_gene: TRBJ2-2; CDR3nt: TGCAGCGTTTCTAGCGGGGGCACCGGGGAGCTGTTTTTT; CDR3aa: CSVSSGGTGELFF
len: 16; d_gene: TRBD2; abundance: .; v_gene: TRBV11-2; j_gene: TRBJ2-1; CDR3nt: TGTGCCAGCAGCTTTAGCGGGGGCTTCTTGTCCGATGAGCAGTTCTTC; CDR3aa: CASSFSGGFLSDEQFF
len: 18; d_gene: TRBD2; abundance: .; v_gene: TRBV5-5; j_gene: TRBJ2-6; CDR3nt: TGTGCCAGCAGCTTGGCGGTAGCGGGAGGGCCCGGGGCCAACGTCCTGACTTTC; CDR3aa: CASSLAVAGGPGANVLTF
len: 17; d_gene: TRBD2; abundance: .; v_gene: TRBV4-3; j_gene: TRBJ2-1; CDR3nt: TGCGCCAGCAGCGTTAGCGGGGGGGCCGGGTCCTACAATGAGCAGTTCTTC; CDR3aa: CASSVSGGAGSYNEQFF
len: 17; d_gene: TRBD2; abundance: .; v_gene: TRBV5-1; j_gene: TRBJ2-2; CDR3nt: TGCGCCAGCAGCCGAACCGGGACTAGCTCGTCCACCGGGGAGCTGTTTTTT; CDR3aa: CASSRTGTSSSTGELFF
len: 15; d_gene: .; abundance: .; v_gene: TRBV6-5; j_gene: TRBJ1-2; CDR3nt: TGTGCCAGCAGTTATTCCCGAGCAGGGCAGTTGGGCTACACCTTC; CDR3aa: CASSYSRAGQLGYTF
len: 15; d_gene: TRBD2; abundance: many; v_gene: TRBV12-3/TRBV12-4; j_gene: TRBJ2-3; CDR3nt: TGTGCCAGCAGTTTTGGCGGGGGGGCCACAGATACGCAGTATTTT; CDR3aa: CASSFGGGATDTQYF
len: 15; d_gene: .; abundance: few; v_gene: TRBV6-1; j_gene: TRBJ2-5; CDR3nt: TGTGCCAGCAGCCCTTATGGGGCCGGGCAAGAGACCCAGTACTTC; CDR3aa: CASSPYGAGQETQYF
len: 14; d_gene: .; abundance: .; v_gene: TRBV6-1; j_gene: TRBJ1-1; CDR3nt: TGTGCCAGCGTAATGACAGGTCGAAACACTGAAGCTTTCTTT; CDR3aa: CASVMTGRNTEAFF
len: 14; d_gene: TRBD2; abundance: many; v_gene: TRBV7-2; j_gene: TRBJ2-2; CDR3nt: TGTGCCAGCAGCTTGACTAGCGGGGCCGGGGAGCTGTTTTTT; CDR3aa: CASSLTSGAGELFF
len: 15; d_gene: .; abundance: few; v_gene: TRBV7-9; j_gene: TRBJ2-6; CDR3nt: TGTGCCAGCAGCTTAGGGAGACCTGGGGCCAACGTCCTGACTTTC; CDR3aa: CASSLGRPGANVLTF
len: 14; d_gene: .; abundance: few; v_gene: TRBV10-3; j_gene: TRBJ1-4; CDR3nt: TGTGCCATCAGTGAGACAGGGTCTCGGGAAAAACTGTTTTTT; CDR3aa: CAISETGSREKLFF
len: 18; d_gene: TRBD1; abundance: few; v_gene: TRBV5-6; j_gene: TRBJ1-5; CDR3nt: TGTGCCAGCAGCTTTGGGGGGGGAATCGGACAGGGCGGTCAGCCCCAGCATTTT; CDR3aa: CASSFGGGIGQGGQPQHF
len: 18; d_gene: .; abundance: .; v_gene: TRBV4-3; j_gene: TRBJ2-1; CDR3nt: TGCGCCAGCAGCCGAGTCCACTCCGTGGACCTGTTGTACAATGAGCAGTTCTTC; CDR3aa: CASSRVHSVDLLYNEQFF
len: 18; d_gene: .; abundance: few; v_gene: TRBV11-2; j_gene: TRBJ2-3; CDR3nt: TGTGCCAGCAGTCGTTGGGGGTTGGCTTCTACTAGCACAGATACGCAGTATTTT; CDR3aa: CASSRWGLASTSTDTQYF
len: 14; d_gene: TRBD1; abundance: few; v_gene: TRBV7-8; j_gene: TRBJ2-1; CDR3nt: TGTGCCAGCAGCCCTCTGGACAGGGGTCGAGAGCAGTTCTTC; CDR3aa: CASSPLDRGREQFF
len: 15; d_gene: TRBD2; abundance: many; v_gene: TRBV25-1; j_gene: TRBJ2-1; CDR3nt: TGTGCCAGCAGTGATTTCGGGCTAGCGGTGAATGAGCAGTTCTTC; CDR3aa: CASSDFGLAVNEQFF
len: 15; d_gene: .; abundance: .; v_gene: TRBV21-1; j_gene: TRBJ2-5; CDR3nt: TGTGCCAGCAGCATACGGGGGCGCGCAAAAGAGACCCAGTACTTC; CDR3aa: CASSIRGRAKETQYF
len: 19; d_gene: .; abundance: many; v_gene: TRBV6-5; j_gene: TRBJ1-4; CDR3nt: TGTGCCAGCAGTTACTTTCGCCCCGGCCAGGGCGGGACTAATGAAAAACTGTTTTTT; CDR3aa: CASSYFRPGQGGTNEKLFF
len: 16; d_gene: .; abundance: many; v_gene: TRBV28; j_gene: TRBJ2-3; CDR3nt: TGTGCCAGCAGTCCCCCAGGTGTAGCTCCAGAGGATACGCAGTATTTT; CDR3aa: CASSPPGVAPEDTQYF
len: 13; d_gene: .; abundance: few; v_gene: TRBV12-3/TRBV12-4; j_gene: TRBJ1-1; CDR3nt: TGTGCCAGCAGTTTGGGGGGGCACACTGAAGCTTTCTTT; CDR3aa: CASSLGGHTEAFF
len: 15; d_gene: TRBD1; abundance: few; v_gene: TRBV7-6; j_gene: TRBJ2-1; CDR3nt: TGTGCCAGCAGCTTAGGAAGGGGGCTGGGCAATGAGCAGTTCTTC; CDR3aa: CASSLGRGLGNEQFF
len: 11; d_gene: .; abundance: .; v_gene: TRBV12-3/TRBV12-4; j_gene: TRBJ1-4; CDR3nt: TGTGCCAGCAGTTTGACCGAAAAACTGTTTTTT; CDR3aa: CASSLTEKLFF
len: 13; d_gene: .; abundance: .; v_gene: TRBV5-1; j_gene: TRBJ2-7; CDR3nt: TGCGCCAGCAGCCCTTATGTGGACGGCGAGCAGTACTTC; CDR3aa: CASSPYVDGEQYF
len: 15; d_gene: TRBD1; abundance: .; v_gene: TRBV30; j_gene: TRBJ2-3; CDR3nt: TGTGCCTGGTGGGGGAGACAGGGCAGCACAGATACGCAGTATTTT; CDR3aa: CAWWGRQGSTDTQYF